This T cell receptor beta chain was recovered during a study of blood T cell repertoires in COVID-19. About the research overall: Samples representing acute and convalescent COVID-19 were sourced from the United States, Italy and Spain. T cells, B-cell-depleted T cells, or PBMCs supplied cDNA or gDNA.

Trimming cost V 6 bases and J 4 bases, with 10 bases left between them. CDR1 is LGHDT, CDR2 YNNKEL, per germline (reference sequence). The length of the CDR3 is 13 residues. This clone was recorded a few times. Seattle participants joined during active infection and were tracked over time. The authors' processing: Reference gene primers were amplified, and this amplification served to estimate nucleated cell counts. The data were produced by immunoSEQ multiplex PCR, yet TCRdb's version contains in-frame clones alone and is incomplete. D and trimming come from the DNA, and the V and J calls and clone size come from that table. The sample has 450,000 or so clones, 89% seen once; the top ten hold roughly 1.5%.

The sequenced sample was peripheral blood. The sequence was collected from a woman aged 40 to 49 with COVID-19, enrolled during active disease. The chain combines TRBV3-1 (or the pseudogene TRBV3-2) with TRBJ2-1; possibly TRBD2 for D (6 bases). The DNA for the CDR3 is TGTGCCAGCAGGAATAGCGGATACAATGAGCAGTTCTTC. This sequence encodes CASRNSGYNEQFF.